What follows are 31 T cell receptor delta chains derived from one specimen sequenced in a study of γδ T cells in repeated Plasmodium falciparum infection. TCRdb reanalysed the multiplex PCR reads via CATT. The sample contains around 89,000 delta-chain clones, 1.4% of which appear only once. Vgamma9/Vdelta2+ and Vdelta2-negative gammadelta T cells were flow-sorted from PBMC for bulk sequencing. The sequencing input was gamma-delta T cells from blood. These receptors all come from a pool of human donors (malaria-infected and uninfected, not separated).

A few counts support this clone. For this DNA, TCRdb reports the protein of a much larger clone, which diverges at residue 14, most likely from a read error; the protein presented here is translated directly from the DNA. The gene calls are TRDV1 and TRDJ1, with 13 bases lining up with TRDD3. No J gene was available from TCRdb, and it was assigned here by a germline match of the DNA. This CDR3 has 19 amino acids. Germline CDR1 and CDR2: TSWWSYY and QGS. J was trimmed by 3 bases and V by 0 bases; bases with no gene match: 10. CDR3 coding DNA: TGTGCTCTTGGGGAACTACTGGGGGATACGTGCCCTAGTGCCGATAAACTCATCTTT. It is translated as CALGELLGDTCPSADKLIF.

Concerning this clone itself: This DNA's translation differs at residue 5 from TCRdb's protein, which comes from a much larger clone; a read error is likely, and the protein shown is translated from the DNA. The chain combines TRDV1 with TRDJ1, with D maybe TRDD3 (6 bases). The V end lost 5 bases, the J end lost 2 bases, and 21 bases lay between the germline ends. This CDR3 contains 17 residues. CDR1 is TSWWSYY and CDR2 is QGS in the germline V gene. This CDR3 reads CALGTEGGTPGTDKLIF. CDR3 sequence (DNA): TGTGCTCTTGGGACCGAAGGGGGGACCCCGGGTACCGATAAACTCATCTTT.

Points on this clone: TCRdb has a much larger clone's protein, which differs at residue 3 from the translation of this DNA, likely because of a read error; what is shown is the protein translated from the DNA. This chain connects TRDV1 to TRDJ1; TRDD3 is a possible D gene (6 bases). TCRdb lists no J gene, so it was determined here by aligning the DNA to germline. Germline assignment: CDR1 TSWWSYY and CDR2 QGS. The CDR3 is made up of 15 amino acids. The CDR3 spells CAPGERGPTGIKLIF. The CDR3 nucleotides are TGTGCTCCTGGGGAAAGGGGACCTACTGGGATTAAACTCATCTTT.

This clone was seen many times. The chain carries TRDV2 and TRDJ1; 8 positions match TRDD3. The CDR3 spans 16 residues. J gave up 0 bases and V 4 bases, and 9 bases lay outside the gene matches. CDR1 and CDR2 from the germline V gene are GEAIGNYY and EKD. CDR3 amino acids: CACDTLGAIDTDKLIF. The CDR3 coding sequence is TGTGCCTGTGATACACTGGGGGCGATAGACACCGATAAACTCATCTTT.

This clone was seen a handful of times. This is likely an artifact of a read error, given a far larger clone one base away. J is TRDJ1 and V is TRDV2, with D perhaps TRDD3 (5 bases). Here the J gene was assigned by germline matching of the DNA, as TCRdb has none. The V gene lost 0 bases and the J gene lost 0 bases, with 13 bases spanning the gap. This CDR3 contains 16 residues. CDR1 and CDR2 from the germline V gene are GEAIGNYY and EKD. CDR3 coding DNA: TGTGCCTGTGACACCGGGGACCCCGATTACACCGATAAACTCATCTTT. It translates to CACDTGDPDYTDKLIF.

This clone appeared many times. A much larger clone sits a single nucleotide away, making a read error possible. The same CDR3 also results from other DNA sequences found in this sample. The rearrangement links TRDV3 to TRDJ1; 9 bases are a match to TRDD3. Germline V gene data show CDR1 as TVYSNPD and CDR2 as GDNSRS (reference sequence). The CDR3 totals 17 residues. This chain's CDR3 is CAFIPRHWGSEEDKLIF. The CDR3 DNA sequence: TGTGCCTTTATACCCCGACACTGGGGGAGCGAAGAGGATAAACTAATCTTT.

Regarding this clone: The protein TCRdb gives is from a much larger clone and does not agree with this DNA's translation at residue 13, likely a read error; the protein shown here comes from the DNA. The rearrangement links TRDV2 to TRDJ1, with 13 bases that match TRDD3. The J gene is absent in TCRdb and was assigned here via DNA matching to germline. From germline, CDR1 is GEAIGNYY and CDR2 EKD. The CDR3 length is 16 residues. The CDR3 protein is CACDTYWGIRTDRLIF. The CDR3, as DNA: TGTGCCTGTGACACGTACTGGGGGATACGCACCGATAGACTCATCTTT.

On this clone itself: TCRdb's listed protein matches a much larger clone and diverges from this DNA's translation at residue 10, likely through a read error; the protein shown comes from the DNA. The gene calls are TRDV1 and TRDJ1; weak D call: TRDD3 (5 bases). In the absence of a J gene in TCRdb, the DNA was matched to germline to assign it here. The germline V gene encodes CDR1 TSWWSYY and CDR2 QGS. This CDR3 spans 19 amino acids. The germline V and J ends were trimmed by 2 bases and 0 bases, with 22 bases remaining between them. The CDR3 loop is CALGESTQYRGVYTDKLIF. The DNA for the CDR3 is TGTGCTCTTGGGGAATCTACGCAGTACAGGGGAGTGTACACCGATAAACTCATCTTT.

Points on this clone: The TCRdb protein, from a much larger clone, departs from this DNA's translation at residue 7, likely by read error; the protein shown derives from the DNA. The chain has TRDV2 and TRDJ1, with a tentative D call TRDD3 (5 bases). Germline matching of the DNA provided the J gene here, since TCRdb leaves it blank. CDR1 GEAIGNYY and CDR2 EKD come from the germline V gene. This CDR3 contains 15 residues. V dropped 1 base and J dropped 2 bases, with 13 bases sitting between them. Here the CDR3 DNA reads TGTGCCTGTGACACTGGGAGATACAATACCGATAAACTCATCTTT. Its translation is CACDTGRYNTDKLIF.

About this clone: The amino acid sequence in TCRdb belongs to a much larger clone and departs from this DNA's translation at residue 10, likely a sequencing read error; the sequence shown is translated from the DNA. CDR3 sequence reads: CALGGHLPAADKLIF. The CDR3 DNA follows: TGTGCTCTTGGGGGTCACCTTCCCGCAGCCGATAAACTCATCTTT. This sequence joins TRDV1 and TRDJ1; a possible D gene is TRDD2 (6 bases). V lost 4 bases and J 3 bases, leaving 15 bases between the germline ends. There are 15 residues in the CDR3. Germline V gives CDR1 TSWWSYY, CDR2 QGS.

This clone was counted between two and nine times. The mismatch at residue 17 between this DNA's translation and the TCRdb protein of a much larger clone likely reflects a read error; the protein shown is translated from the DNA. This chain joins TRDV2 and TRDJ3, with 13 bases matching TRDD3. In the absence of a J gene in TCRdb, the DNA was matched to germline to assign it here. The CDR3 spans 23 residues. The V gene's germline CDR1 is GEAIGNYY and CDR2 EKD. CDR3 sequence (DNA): TGTGCCTGTGACACCGTTTCGGGACTGGGGGATACGCGGAGCTCCTGGGGCACCCGACAGATGTTTTTC. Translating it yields CACDTVSGLGDTRSSWGTRQMFF.

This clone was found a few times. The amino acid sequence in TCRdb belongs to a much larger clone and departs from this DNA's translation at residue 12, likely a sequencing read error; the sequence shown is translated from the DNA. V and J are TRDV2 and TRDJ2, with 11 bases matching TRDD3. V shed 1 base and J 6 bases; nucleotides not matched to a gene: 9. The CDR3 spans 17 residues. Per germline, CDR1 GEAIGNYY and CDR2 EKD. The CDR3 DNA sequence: TGTGCCTGTGACACGGAGTGGGGGATACGGGAGGCAGCACAACTCTTCTTT. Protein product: CACDTEWGIREAAQLFF.

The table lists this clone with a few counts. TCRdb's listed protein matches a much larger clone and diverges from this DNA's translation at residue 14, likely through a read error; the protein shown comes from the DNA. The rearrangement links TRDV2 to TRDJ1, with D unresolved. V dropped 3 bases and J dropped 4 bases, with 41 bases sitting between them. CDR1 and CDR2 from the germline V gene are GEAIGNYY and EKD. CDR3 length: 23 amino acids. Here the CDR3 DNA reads TGTGCCTGTGACCCCGTAAAAGGACCATTCCCGCGTACTAGGCGGAAGGAGGTCGATAAACTCATCTTT. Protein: CACDPVKGPFPRTRRKEVDKLIF.

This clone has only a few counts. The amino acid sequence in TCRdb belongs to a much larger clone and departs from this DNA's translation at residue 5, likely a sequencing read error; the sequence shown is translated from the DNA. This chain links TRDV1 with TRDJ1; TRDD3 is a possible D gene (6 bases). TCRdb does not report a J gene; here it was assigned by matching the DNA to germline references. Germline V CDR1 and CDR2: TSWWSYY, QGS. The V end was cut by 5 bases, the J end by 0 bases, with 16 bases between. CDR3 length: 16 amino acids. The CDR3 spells CALGFLSWGYTDKLIF. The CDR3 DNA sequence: TGTGCTCTTGGGTTCCTGAGTTGGGGATACACCGATAAACTCATCTTT.

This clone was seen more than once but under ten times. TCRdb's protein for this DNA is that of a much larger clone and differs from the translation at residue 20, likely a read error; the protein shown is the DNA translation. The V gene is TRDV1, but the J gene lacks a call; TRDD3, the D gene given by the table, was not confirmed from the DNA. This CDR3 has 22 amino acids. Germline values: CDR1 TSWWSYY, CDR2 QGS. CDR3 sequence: CALGEPSFRTLTGGSYTDKPIF. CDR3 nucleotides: TGTGCTCTTGGGGAACCTTCCTTCCGAACCCTAACTGGGGGATCGTACACCGATAAACCCATCTTT.

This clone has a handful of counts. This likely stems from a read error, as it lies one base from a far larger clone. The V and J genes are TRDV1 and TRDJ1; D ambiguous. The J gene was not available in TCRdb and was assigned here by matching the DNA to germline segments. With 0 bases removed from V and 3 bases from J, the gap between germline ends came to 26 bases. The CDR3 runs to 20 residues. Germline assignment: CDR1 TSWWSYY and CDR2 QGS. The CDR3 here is CALGELKAPPTSDGADKLIF. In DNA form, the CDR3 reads TGTGCTCTTGGGGAACTTAAAGCTCCTCCAACCTCAGACGGGGCCGATAAACTCATCTTT.

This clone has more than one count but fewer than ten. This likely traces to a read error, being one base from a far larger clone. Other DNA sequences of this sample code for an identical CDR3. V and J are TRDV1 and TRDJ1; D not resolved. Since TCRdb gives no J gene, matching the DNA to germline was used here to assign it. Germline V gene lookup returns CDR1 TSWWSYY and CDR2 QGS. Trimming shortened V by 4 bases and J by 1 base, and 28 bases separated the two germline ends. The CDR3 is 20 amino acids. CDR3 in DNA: TGTGCTCTTGGGGGGCACCGGAGAAGGGCTCGCCCACTGACCACCGATAAACTCATCTTT. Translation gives CALGGHRRRARPLTTDKLIF.

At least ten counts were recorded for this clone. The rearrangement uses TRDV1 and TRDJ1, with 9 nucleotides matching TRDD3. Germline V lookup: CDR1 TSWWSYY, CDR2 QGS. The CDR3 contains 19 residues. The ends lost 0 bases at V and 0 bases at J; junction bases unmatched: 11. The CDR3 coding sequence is TGTGCTCTTGGGGAACTTTGGAGCAGTGTGGGGGATAACACCGATAAACTCATCTTT. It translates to CALGELWSSVGDNTDKLIF.

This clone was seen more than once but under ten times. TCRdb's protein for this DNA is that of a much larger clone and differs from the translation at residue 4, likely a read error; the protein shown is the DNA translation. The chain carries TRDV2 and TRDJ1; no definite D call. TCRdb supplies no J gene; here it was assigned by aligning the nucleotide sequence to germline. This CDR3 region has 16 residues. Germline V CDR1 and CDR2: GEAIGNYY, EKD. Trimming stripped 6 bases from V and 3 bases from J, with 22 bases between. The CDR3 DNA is TGTGCCTGTTACCAATGCCGCCCCTCCAAGCCCGATAAACTCATCTTT. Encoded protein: CACYQCRPSKPDKLIF.

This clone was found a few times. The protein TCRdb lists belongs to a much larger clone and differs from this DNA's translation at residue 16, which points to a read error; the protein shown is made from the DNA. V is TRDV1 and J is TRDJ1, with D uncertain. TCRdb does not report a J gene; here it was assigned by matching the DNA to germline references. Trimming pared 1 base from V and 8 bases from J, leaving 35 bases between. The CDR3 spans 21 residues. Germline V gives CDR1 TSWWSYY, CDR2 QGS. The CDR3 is CALGEPACPPGRIARARKLIF. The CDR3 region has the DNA TGTGCTCTTGGGGAACCGGCCTGTCCGCCCGGGAGGATCGCTAGGGCACGGAAACTCATCTTT.

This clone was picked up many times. The CDR3 region has the DNA TGTGCCTGTGACACCGGGGTTAACTGGGGAGATACCTGGGACACCCGACAGATGTTTTTC. Translated: CACDTGVNWGDTWDTRQMFF. The rearrangement uses TRDV2 and TRDJ3, with 7 bases identical to TRDD3. Because TCRdb records no J gene, it was assigned here through a match of the DNA to germline. Looked up from germline, CDR1 is GEAIGNYY and CDR2 is EKD. There are 20 residues in the CDR3. V dropped 0 bases and J dropped 2; count of bases not matched to a gene: 12.

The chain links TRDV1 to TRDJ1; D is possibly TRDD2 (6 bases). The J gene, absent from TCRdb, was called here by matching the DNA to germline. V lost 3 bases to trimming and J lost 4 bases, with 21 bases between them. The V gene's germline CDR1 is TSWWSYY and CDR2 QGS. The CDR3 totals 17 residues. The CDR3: CALGESYFCSGDDKLIF. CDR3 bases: TGTGCTCTTGGGGAGTCCTACTTCTGCTCCGGGGACGATAAACTCATCTTT.

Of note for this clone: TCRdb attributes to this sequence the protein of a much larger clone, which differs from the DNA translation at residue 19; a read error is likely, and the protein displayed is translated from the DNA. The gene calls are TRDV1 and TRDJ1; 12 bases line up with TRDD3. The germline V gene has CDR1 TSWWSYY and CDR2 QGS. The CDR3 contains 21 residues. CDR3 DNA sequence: TGTGCTCTTGGGGACCCCCCTAGAGGGCTGGGGGATACGATGCGCACCGATAAACGCATCTTT. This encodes CALGDPPRGLGDTMRTDKRIF.

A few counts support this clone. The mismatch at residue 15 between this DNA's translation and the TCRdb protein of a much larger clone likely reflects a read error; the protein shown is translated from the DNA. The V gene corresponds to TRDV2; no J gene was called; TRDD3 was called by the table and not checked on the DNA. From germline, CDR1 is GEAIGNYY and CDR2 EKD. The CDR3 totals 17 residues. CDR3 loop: CACDTGGTSWDTRQVFF. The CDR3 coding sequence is TGTGCCTGTGACACCGGGGGAACCTCCTGGGACACCCGACAGGTGTTTTTC.

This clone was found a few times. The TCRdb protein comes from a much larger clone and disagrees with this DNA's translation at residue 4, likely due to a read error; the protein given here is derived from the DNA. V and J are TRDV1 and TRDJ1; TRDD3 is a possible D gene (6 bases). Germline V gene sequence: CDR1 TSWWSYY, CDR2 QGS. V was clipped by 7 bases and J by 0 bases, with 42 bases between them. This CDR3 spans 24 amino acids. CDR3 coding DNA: TGTGCTCTTGAGTCGCGAACCCTACGTGGCGGGATAGGGGACACATTTCAGTACACCGATAAACTCATCTTT. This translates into CALESRTLRGGIGDTFQYTDKLIF.

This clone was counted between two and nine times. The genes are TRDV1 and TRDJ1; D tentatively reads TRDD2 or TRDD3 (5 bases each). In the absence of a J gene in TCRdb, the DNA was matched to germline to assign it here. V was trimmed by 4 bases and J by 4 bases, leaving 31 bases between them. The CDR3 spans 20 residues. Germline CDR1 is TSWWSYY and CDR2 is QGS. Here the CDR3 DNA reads TGTGCTCTTGGGGTGTCTAAGGGCTTCCAACGCCGAGTACTGGACGATAAACTCATCTTT. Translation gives CALGVSKGFQRRVLDDKLIF.

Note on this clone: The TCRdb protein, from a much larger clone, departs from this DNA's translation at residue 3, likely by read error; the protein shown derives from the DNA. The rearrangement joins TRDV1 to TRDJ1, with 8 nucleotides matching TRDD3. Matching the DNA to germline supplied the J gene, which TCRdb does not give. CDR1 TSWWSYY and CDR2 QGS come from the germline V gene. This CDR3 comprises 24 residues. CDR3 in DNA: TGTGCTCCTGGGGCTCGGTTGGGACCTACGAACCTCCTATACTGGGGGTATGACACCGATAAACTCATCTTT. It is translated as CAPGARLGPTNLLYWGYDTDKLIF.

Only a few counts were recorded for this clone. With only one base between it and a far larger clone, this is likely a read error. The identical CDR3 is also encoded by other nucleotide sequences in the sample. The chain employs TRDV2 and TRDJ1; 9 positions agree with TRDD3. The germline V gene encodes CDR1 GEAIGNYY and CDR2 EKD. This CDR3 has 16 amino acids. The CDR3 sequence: CACDSLLGENTDKLIF. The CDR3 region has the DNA TGTGCCTGTGACTCCTTACTGGGGGAAAACACCGACAAACTCATCTTT.

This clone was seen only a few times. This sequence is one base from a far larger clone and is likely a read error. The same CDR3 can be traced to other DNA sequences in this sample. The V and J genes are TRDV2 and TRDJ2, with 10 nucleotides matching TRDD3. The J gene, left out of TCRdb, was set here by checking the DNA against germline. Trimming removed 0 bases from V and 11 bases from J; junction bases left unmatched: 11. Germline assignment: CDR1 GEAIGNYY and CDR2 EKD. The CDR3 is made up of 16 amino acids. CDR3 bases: TGTGCCTGTGACACCGGGGGATACGGGCGTAGAGCGCAACTCTTCTTT. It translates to CACDTGGYGRRAQLFF.

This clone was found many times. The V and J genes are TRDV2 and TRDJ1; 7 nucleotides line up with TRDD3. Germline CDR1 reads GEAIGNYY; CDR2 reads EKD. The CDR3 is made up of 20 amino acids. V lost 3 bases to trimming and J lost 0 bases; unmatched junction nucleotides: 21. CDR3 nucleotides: TGTGCCTGTGACTTCAGATTGAAGGGGATATTCGGGGGATACACCGATAAACTCATCTTT. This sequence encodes CACDFRLKGIFGGYTDKLIF.

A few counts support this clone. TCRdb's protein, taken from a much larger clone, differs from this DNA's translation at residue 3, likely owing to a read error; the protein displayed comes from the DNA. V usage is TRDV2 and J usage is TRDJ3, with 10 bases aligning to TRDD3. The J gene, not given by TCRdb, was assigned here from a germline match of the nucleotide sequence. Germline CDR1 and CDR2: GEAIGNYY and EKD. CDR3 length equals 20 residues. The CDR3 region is CARDTTGGFPGAWDTRQMFF. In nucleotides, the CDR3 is TGTGCCCGTGACACGACTGGGGGATTCCCGGGAGCCTGGGACACCCGACAGATGTTTTTC.